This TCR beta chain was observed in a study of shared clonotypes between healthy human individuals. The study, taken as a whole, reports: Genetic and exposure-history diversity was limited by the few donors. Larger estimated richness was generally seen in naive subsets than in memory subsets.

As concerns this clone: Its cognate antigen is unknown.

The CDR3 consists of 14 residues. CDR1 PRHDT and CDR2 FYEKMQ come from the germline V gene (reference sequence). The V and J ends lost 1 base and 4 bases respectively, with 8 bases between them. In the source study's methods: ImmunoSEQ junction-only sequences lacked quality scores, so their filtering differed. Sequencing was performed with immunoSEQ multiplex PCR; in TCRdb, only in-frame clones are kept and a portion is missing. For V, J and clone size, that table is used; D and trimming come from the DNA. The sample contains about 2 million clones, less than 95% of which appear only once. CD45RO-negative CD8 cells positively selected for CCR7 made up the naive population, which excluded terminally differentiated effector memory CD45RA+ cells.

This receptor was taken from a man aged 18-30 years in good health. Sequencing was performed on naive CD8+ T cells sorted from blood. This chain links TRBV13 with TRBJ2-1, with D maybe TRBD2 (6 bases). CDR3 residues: CASSLAGVYNEQFF. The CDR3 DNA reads TGTGCCAGCAGCTTAGCGGGGGTATACAATGAGCAGTTCTTC.